This T cell receptor beta chain stems from a study of T cells in Graves' hyperthyroidism and ophthalmopathy. RNA transcripts gave rise to amplified TCR beta CDR3 regions. Initially, a first-round RT-PCR of the TCR CDR3 employed the HTBI primer set. Via MiXCR, TCRdb re-called the multiplex PCR reads, giving one row per CDR3 protein. The data show about 290,000 distinct CDR3 sequences, roughly 15% seen once. Germline CDR1 SQVTM, CDR2 ANQGSEA. Trimming cost V 4 bases and J 5 bases; bases outside gene matches: 1. CDR3 length: 12 residues. Thyroid ultrasound and orbital computed tomography, with clinical symptoms and serum thyroxine and TRAb, informed diagnoses.

V usage is TRBV29-1 and J usage is TRBJ2-2, with TRBD1 matching over 7 bases. The source material was blood. The sequence derives from a man younger than 45 with Graves' hyperthyroidism. CDR3 region: CSVATGTGELFF. In DNA, the CDR3 is TGCAGCGTTGCGACAGGGACCGGGGAGCTGTTTTTT.